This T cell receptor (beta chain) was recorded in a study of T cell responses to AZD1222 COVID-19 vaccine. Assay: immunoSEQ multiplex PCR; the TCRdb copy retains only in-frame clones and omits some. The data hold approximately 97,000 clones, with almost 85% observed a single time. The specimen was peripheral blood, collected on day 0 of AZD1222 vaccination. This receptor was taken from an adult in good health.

CDR3: CASSYFSNSNQPQHF. The DNA of the CDR3 is TGTGCCAGCAGTTACTTTAGCAATAGCAATCAGCCCCAGCATTTT. The genes are TRBV6-5 and TRBJ1-5; D not certain. V was cut by 1 base and J by 0 bases, with 7 bases left in between. Per germline, CDR1 MNHEY and CDR2 SVGAGI. This CDR3 has 15 amino acids.